Presented here are 26 T cell receptor beta chains from one specimen sequenced in a study of cytomegalovirus exposure and HLA in healthy donors. PCR used 60 Vbeta primers and 13 Jbeta primers. Profiling relied on immunoSEQ multiplex PCR, and the TCRdb table lists in-frame clones only, not all of them. The sample lists 170,000 or so clones, approximately 84% occurring once. Sequenced material: PBMCs. Source of these receptors: a young man in good health and CMV-seronegative.

The rearrangement uses TRBV5-4 and TRBJ1-4, with unresolved D. The CDR3 loop spans 14 amino acids. Germline loops: CDR1 SGHNT, CDR2 YYREEE (reference sequence). Between the trimmed V and J ends, which lost 4 bases and 5 bases, there was a span of 12 bases. CDR3: CASSRIGENEKLFF. CDR3 DNA sequence: TGTGCCAGCAGCCGGATAGGAGAAAATGAAAAACTGTTTTTT.

The chain links TRBV28 to TRBJ2-7, with unresolved D. CDR3 length equals 12 residues. The V end was cut by 2 bases, the J end by 3 bases, with 5 bases between. Germline CDR1 MDHEN, CDR2 SYDVKM. CDR3 DNA sequence: TGTGCCAGCAGTTTAAATCTCTACGAGCAGTACTTC. Translating gives CASSLNLYEQYF.

The rearrangement joins TRBV5-1 to TRBJ1-2, with D possibly being TRBD1 (6 bases). Germline-derived CDR1 and CDR2 are SGHRS and YFSETQ. V dropped 5 bases and J dropped 5 bases, with 22 bases sitting between them. This CDR3 is 16 amino acids long. CDR3 region: CASSPAGTSKPYGYTF. The CDR3 DNA reads TGCGCCAGCAGTCCCGCTGGGACATCTAAACCATATGGCTACACCTTC.

V gene TRBV27 combines with J gene TRBJ1-4; the D gene is possibly TRBD1 (5 bases). CDR1 is MNHEY and CDR2 is SMNVEV in the germline V gene (reference sequence). The ends were cut back, 6 bases at V and 3 bases at J, with 11 bases in the middle. This CDR3 comprises 14 residues. The CDR3 coding sequence is TGTGCCAGCAGAATCAGGGCCCCTAATGAAAAACTGTTTTTT. Its translation: CASRIRAPNEKLFF.

This clone was seen only once. CDR3 bases: TGTGCCAGCAGCGAACAGGGGCACTCCTACGAGCAGTACTTC. Translating it yields CASSEQGHSYEQYF. This chain links TRBV6-1 with TRBJ2-7, with TRBD1 matching 7 bases. Trimming took 6 bases from V and 0 from J; bases not matched to a gene: 5. In germline, CDR1 is MNHNS, CDR2 SASEGT. The CDR3 has 14 amino acids.

The genes are TRBV19 and TRBJ2-2, with TRBD1 matching over 8 bases. The CDR3 runs 18 residues. J lost 5 bases, V lost 0 bases, and 11 bases had no gene match. The germline V gene has CDR1 LNHDA and CDR2 SQIVND (reference sequence). The CDR3 nucleotides read TGTGCCAGTAGTATAGATTCGGCCAGGGGGCAGGGTACCGGGGAGCTGTTTTTT. Translated, it gives CASSIDSARGQGTGELFF.

A word on this clone: Compared with germline, one end of the junction differs, possibly owing to a read error. The chain employs TRBV20-1 and TRBJ2-7, with 10 bases identical to TRBD1. Germline V CDR1 and CDR2: DFQATT, SNEGSKA (reference sequence). CDR3 length: 11 amino acids. CDR3 coding DNA: TGCAGTGCTAGTGCGGACAGGGGGGCGCTTTTC. Its protein product is CSASADRGALF.

V and J are TRBV2 and TRBJ1-2, with D unresolved. The CDR3 runs 12 residues. Per germline, CDR1 SNHLY and CDR2 FYNNEI. Trimming took off 6 bases at V and 6 bases at J, with 11 bases between the two ends. The CDR3 sequence is CASRAEEDGYTF. CDR3 in DNA: TGTGCCAGCAGAGCTGAAGAGGATGGCTACACCTTC.

The V and J genes are TRBV29-1 and TRBJ2-5, with TRBD1 matching over 9 bases. The CDR3 is 12 residues long. J lost 5 bases, V lost 7 bases, and 5 bases had no gene match. Germline-derived CDR1 and CDR2 are SQVTM and ANQGSEA. CDR3 sequence (DNA): TGCAGCGCAGGGACAGGGACGGAGACCCAGTACTTC. It is translated as CSAGTGTETQYF.

The chain employs TRBV7-6 and TRBJ2-7, with a tentative D call TRBD1 (5 bases). Trimming removed 2 bases from V and 2 bases from J, with 10 bases in between. The length of the CDR3 is 14 residues. In germline, CDR1 is SGHVS, CDR2 FNYEAQ. The CDR3 sequence: CASSLRGRTYEQYF. Here the CDR3 DNA reads TGTGCCAGCAGCTTAAGGGGCAGAACCTACGAGCAGTACTTC.

The chain links TRBV19 to TRBJ1-5, with TRBD1 identical over 12 bases. The CDR3 totals 15 residues. Germline V gives CDR1 LNHDA, CDR2 SQIVND (reference sequence). V trimming: 4 bases; J trimming: 6 bases; junction bases outside the gene matches: 4. In nucleotides, the CDR3 is TGTGCCAGTAGTAGGGGGACAGGGGGCAGTCAGCCCCAGCATTTT. As protein: CASSRGTGGSQPQHF.

This clone has just one count. V usage is TRBV7-9 and J usage is TRBJ2-7, with 9 bases fitting TRBD1. The ends lost 6 bases at V and 6 bases at J; junction bases unmatched: 9. This CDR3 is 14 amino acids long. Germline CDR1 SEHNR, CDR2 FQNEAQ (reference sequence). CDR3 bases: TGTGCCAGCAGGATCGGAGGACAGGGGTCCGAGCAGTACTTC. Its protein is CASRIGGQGSEQYF.

The CDR3 spells CASSLGGQGNSPLHF. The CDR3 nucleotides read TGTGCCAGCAGCTTAGGGGGACAGGGGAATTCACCCCTCCACTTT. The V call is TRBV7-6, the J call TRBJ1-6; 10 bases line up with TRBD1. Germline V gene lookup returns CDR1 SGHVS and CDR2 FNYEAQ. The V and J ends lost 1 base and 7 bases, in that order; junction bases with no gene match: 1. CDR3 size: 15 residues.

The rearrangement joins TRBV2 to TRBJ2-2; 9 nucleotides agree with TRBD1. The CDR3 loop spans 15 amino acids. Trimming at V came to 7 bases and at J to 5 bases, leaving 8 bases not matched to a gene. Germline assignment: CDR1 SNHLY and CDR2 FYNNEI. The CDR3 spells CASTAQGARTGELFF. In DNA, the CDR3 is TGTGCCAGCACCGCACAGGGGGCGCGAACCGGGGAGCTGTTTTTT. Full variable domain (rest looked up from reference TRBV2 and TRBJ2-2): EPEVTQTPSHQVTQMGQEVILRCVPISNHLYFYWYRQILGQKVEFLVSFYNNEISEKSEIFDDQFSVERPDGSNFTLKIRSTKLEDSAMYFCASTAQGARTGELFFGEGSRLTVL.

The V call is TRBV15, the J call TRBJ2-4; D is perhaps TRBD1 (6 bases). The CDR3 length is 18 residues. The V gene's germline CDR1 is LNHNV and CDR2 YYDKDF (reference sequence). V was clipped by 3 bases and J by 1 base, with 19 bases between them. The CDR3 reads CATSSTTLQGRAKNIQYF. CDR3 DNA: TGTGCCACCAGCAGCACTACTCTACAGGGTAGGGCCAAAAACATTCAGTACTTC.

This rearrangement joins TRBV11-2 to TRBJ2-7; 7 bases line up with TRBD1. The germline V gene has CDR1 SGHAT and CDR2 FQNNGV. This CDR3 spans 16 amino acids. Germline trimming cut 1 base from V and 1 base from J; bases unmatched to any gene: 7. CDR3 DNA: TGTGCCAGCAGCTTAGCCTACGGGGACAGATCCTACGAGCAGTACTTC. Protein sequence: CASSLAYGDRSYEQYF.

The chain is built from TRBV7-3 and TRBJ2-1, with D possibly matching TRBD1 (6 bases). CDR3 length equals 13 residues. Germline V gene sequence: CDR1 SGHTA, CDR2 FQGTGA. Trimming left V 1 base short and J 10 bases short, with 11 bases between. CDR3 DNA sequence: TGTGCCAGCAGCTTAATGAGTAGGGGGGAGCAGTTCTTC. It translates to CASSLMSRGEQFF.

The chain has TRBV7-9 and TRBJ2-7, with D hard to call. V lost 6 bases, J lost 5 bases, and 11 bases lay in between. This CDR3 has 12 residues. Germline assignment: CDR1 SEHNR and CDR2 FQNEAQ (reference sequence). The CDR3 region is CASSSQANEQYF. The CDR3 region has the DNA TGTGCCAGCAGTTCCCAGGCGAACGAGCAGTACTTC.

V is TRBV9 and J is TRBJ1-1; D is unclear. The V gene's germline CDR1 is SGDLS and CDR2 YYNGEE. The CDR3 consists of 14 residues. Trimming took 3 bases from V and 4 from J, leaving 13 bases between them. Written as DNA, the CDR3 is TGTGCCAGCAGCGGCACGACGCGCGGCACTGAAGCTTTCTTT. Its protein is CASSGTTRGTEAFF.

The chain employs TRBV6-5 and TRBJ1-2; D not certain. Germline CDR1 MNHEY, CDR2 SVGAGI. Between the trimmed V and J ends, which lost 6 bases and 7 bases, there was a span of 15 bases. The CDR3 contains 13 residues. The CDR3 is CASSQHPWSGYTF. The CDR3, as DNA: TGTGCCAGCAGCCAACACCCCTGGAGTGGCTACACCTTC.

The chain couples TRBV7-9 to TRBJ2-1, with TRBD2 matching over 7 bases. This CDR3 region has 12 residues. Trimming removed 4 bases from V and 8 bases from J; junction bases left unmatched: 2. CDR1 and CDR2 (germline): SEHNR, FQNEAQ (reference sequence). Here the CDR3 reads CASSWAGDEQFF. CDR3 sequence (DNA): TGTGCCAGCAGCTGGGCGGGGGATGAGCAGTTCTTC.

The chain employs TRBV13 and TRBJ2-5; D uncertain. CDR3 length equals 11 residues. CDR1 is PRHDT and CDR2 is FYEKMQ in the germline V gene (reference sequence). V was shortened by 5 bases and J by 4 bases, with 5 bases between the two germline ends. The DNA for the CDR3 is TGTGCCAGCAGCCTCAGAGAGACCCAGTACTTC. It yields the protein CASSLRETQYF.

This chain joins TRBV7-2 and TRBJ2-3; the match to TRBD2 covers 7 bases. CDR1 and CDR2 (germline): SGHTA, FQGNSA. The V and J ends lost 8 bases and 4 bases, in that order; junction bases with no gene match: 6. There are 13 residues in the CDR3. The CDR3 DNA sequence: TGTGCCAGCCGCCCCCGGGGGGCAGATACGCAGTATTTT. This gives the protein CASRPRGADTQYF.

J is TRBJ2-7 and V is TRBV9; 7 positions match TRBD1. From germline, CDR1 is SGDLS and CDR2 YYNGEE. The V gene end was trimmed by 5 bases and the J gene end by 1 base; junction bases not matched to a gene: 12. The CDR3 runs 16 residues. DNA for the CDR3: TGTGCCAGCAGTGACCCCCGGGACAGTGATTCCTACGAGCAGTACTTC. It specifies CASSDPRDSDSYEQYF.

The chain joins TRBV5-1 to TRBJ2-7, with 8 bases lining up with TRBD2. Losses at the gene ends were 5 bases for V and 2 bases for J; bases not matched to a gene: 6. Germline CDR1 reads SGHRS; CDR2 reads YFSETQ. The CDR3 is made up of 14 amino acids. The CDR3 bases are TGCGCCAGCAGTTCAACTAGCGGACCCTACGAGCAGTACTTC. Translated, it gives CASSSTSGPYEQYF.

The rearrangement joins TRBV7-2 to TRBJ1-5, with D possibly matching TRBD1 (5 bases). The CDR3 totals 15 residues. In germline, CDR1 is SGHTA, CDR2 FQGNSA. Deletions cut 5 bases from V and 1 base from J, with 12 bases between. The CDR3: CASSPPPGSNQPQHF. Written as DNA, the CDR3 is TGTGCCAGCAGCCCGCCCCCAGGGAGCAATCAGCCCCAGCATTTT.